This T cell receptor beta chain was recovered during a study of CD8 T cells in ankylosing spondylitis. The authors made TCR beta libraries by quantitative 5'-RACE with molecular barcodes. TCRdb recomputed calls from the 5' RACE reads with MiXCR, one row per CDR3 protein. This sample carries some 200,000 distinct CDR3 sequences, roughly 18% of them seen once, and the ten largest clones take 3.5% to 5%. Study-wide results and limits: Clones linked to disease were reported to show significant enrichment in matched ankylosing spondylitis synovial fluid.

Germline assignment: CDR1 SGHDT and CDR2 YYEEEE. CDR3 length equals 15 residues. V was pared by 2 bases and J by 7 bases, with 16 bases between. As concerns this clonotype: The antigen is undetermined.

What was sequenced was blood, either unsorted or a sorted T cell fraction (not recorded which). The chain is built from TRBV5-6 and TRBJ2-1, with D possibly called TRBD1 or TRBD2 (5 bases each). This receptor was obtained from a male donor aged 10 to 30 with ankylosing spondylitis or in good health (not recorded which). The CDR3, as DNA: TGTGCCAGCAGCTTCTACGGGACGGCTTTTAATGAGCAGTTCTTC. It is translated as CASSFYGTAFNEQFF.